This T cell receptor beta chain was retrieved from a study of regulatory T cells in long-lasting Graves disease. Study-level points and caveats: Those with persistent Graves' had less TCR diversity than newly diagnosed patients. Patients with persistent disease showed a bias toward TRBV28, TRBJ1-2 and TRBJ2-5.

Researchers made TCR beta libraries by using iRepertoire HTBI primers and running Arm-PCR on CDR3 regions. TCRdb processed the multiplex PCR reads anew with MiXCR; each CDR3 protein has one entry. The sample includes hundreds of thousands of distinct CDR3 sequences, over 15% of them seen just once. Time point in this sample: newly diagnosed GD, antithyroid drugs for less than 3 months. Researchers made the TCR library from RNA that was extracted from PBMCs. This clonotype has more than one count but fewer than ten. Its antigen is unknown. CDR3 length: 17 amino acids. CDR1 and CDR2 from the germline V gene are MDHEN and SYDVKM. V was pared by 5 bases and J by 1 base, with 18 bases between.

The chain uses TRBV28 and TRBJ2-4; perhaps TRBD1 as D (5 bases). Sample: peripheral blood mononuclear cells (PBMCs), taken at new diagnosis, from a patient treated with antithyroid drugs. This clonotype was sampled from a female donor with Graves disease. CDR3 residues: CASSTSSRATAKNIQYF. For the CDR3, the DNA is TGTGCCAGCAGTACCTCAAGCAGGGCTACTGCCAAAAACATTCAGTACTTC.